This entry is about one T cell receptor (beta chain). The sample belongs to a study of control samples from healthy donors and cancer patients. This CDR3 contains 11 residues. Germline-derived CDR1 and CDR2 are SQVTM and ANQGSEA. Trimming left V 6 bases short and J 6 bases short, with 11 bases between. Measured with immunoSEQ multiplex PCR; TCRdb has only the in-frame clones, and not every one. Counted here are 40,000 to 50,000 clones, 90% to 95% occurring once; the ten biggest clones make up roughly a quarter. The V and J genes are TRBV29-1 and TRBJ1-1; D is possibly TRBD1 (5 bases). What was sequenced was blood. This TCR derives from a man in his sixties in good health. In nucleotides, the CDR3 is TGCAGCGTAGGGGCGAGGGCTGAAGCTTTCTTT. This translates into CSVGARAEAFF.